Below, one T cell receptor (beta chain) is given with its context. This CDR3 is built from 16 residues. CDR1 is DFQATT and CDR2 is SNEGSKA in the germline V gene (reference sequence). V dropped 0 bases and J dropped 7 bases, with 16 bases sitting between them. Peripheral blood genomic DNA, not sorted cells or RNA, was the template. This sample is part of a study of T cell repertoires in aging, cancer and after chemotherapy. A mixed TRB-A/B primer pool amplified rearranged TRB by multiplex touch-down PCR. TCRdb independently ran MiXCR on the multiplex PCR reads; one entry per CDR3 protein. Here the sample spans 4,300 or so distinct CDR3 sequences, 20% to 25% being singletons.

This clonotype was sampled from a human donor in good health. The donor label of this sample is uncertain. Sequenced input: blood. The chain has TRBV20-1 and TRBJ1-6, with a possible D match to TRBD1 (6 bases). CDR3 DNA sequence: TGCAGTGCTAGAGATCGCGCCACAGGGAGAAATTCACCCCTCCACTTT. It codes for CSARDRATGRNSPLHF.